What follows are 11 T cell receptor beta chains derived from one specimen sequenced in a study of beta chain features in type 1 diabetes. Findings and caveats of the study: TCRB CDR3s were moderately but significantly shorter in Type 1 diabetes patients in all four CD4+ subsets.

The sequenced template was cDNA made from the entire isolated RNA. Here immunoSEQ multiplex PCR was the method, and the copy in TCRdb shows in-frame clones only, minus some. The top ten hold approximately 0.46% of the sample, which has 150,000 to 190,000 clones, 10% to 13% seen once. Antigens of these TCRs are unknown. Sequences were obtained from central memory CD4+ T cells from blood. Every receptor here comes from a man aged 30 to 45 with type 1 diabetes.

This clone was observed a handful of times. The chain carries TRBV9 and TRBJ2-7, with TRBD2 matching 7 bases. Germline V gene data show CDR1 as SGDLS and CDR2 as YYNGEE. The CDR3 extends over 14 amino acids. Germline trimming cut 2 bases from V and 0 bases from J; bases unmatched to any gene: 2. DNA of the CDR3: TGTGCCAGCAGCGTTGGGGAGGGCTCCTACGAGCAGTACTTC. This gives the protein CASSVGEGSYEQYF.

The chain recombines TRBV10-3 with TRBJ2-1; a weak D match, TRBD2 (6 bases). In germline, CDR1 is ENHRY, CDR2 SYGVKD. CDR3 length: 14 amino acids. V dropped 4 bases and J dropped 5 bases, with 12 bases sitting between them. The DNA of the CDR3 is TGTGCCATCAGTGGGGGGGACGGAGACAATGAGCAGTTCTTC. It encodes CAISGGDGDNEQFF.

The chain couples TRBV6-1 to TRBJ2-1, with D maybe TRBD1 (5 bases). Between the trimmed V and J ends, which lost 6 bases and 0 bases, there was a span of 12 bases. Germline CDR1 and CDR2: MNHNS and SASEGT. This CDR3 region has 15 residues. In DNA form, the CDR3 reads TGTGCCAGCAGGATCATGACAGTCTCCTACAATGAGCAGTTCTTC. Translating gives CASRIMTVSYNEQFF.

About this clone: The same CDR3 arises from other DNA sequences in this sample as well. The chain is built from TRBV5-1 and TRBJ2-6, with a possible D match to TRBD1 (5 bases). The CDR3 consists of 15 residues. V was pared by 3 bases and J by 3 bases, with 10 bases between. Germline lookup yields CDR1 SGHRS and CDR2 YFSETQ. CDR3 DNA: TGCGCCAGCAGCTCCAGGGCGGATGGGGCCAACGTCCTGACTTTC. Its protein product is CASSSRADGANVLTF.

This clone was observed a few times. CDR3: CASSRDRADGYTF. In nucleotides, the CDR3 is TGTGCCAGCTCACGAGACAGGGCGGATGGCTACACCTTC. The J gene is TRBJ1-2, the V gene TRBV18; TRBD1 aligns across 7 bases. Germline V lookup: CDR1 KGHSH, CDR2 LQKENI. CDR3 length: 13 residues. The junction had 5 bases not matched to a gene; V was cut back by 4 bases and J by 6 bases.

As regards this clone: The same CDR3 also results from other DNA sequences found in this sample. V and J are TRBV28 and TRBJ1-5; unclear D gene. Trimming pared 2 bases from V and 6 bases from J, leaving 5 bases between. This CDR3 spans 12 amino acids. CDR1 and CDR2 from the germline V gene are MDHEN and SYDVKM. Here the CDR3 DNA reads TGTGCCAGCAGTTTAGGTAGTCAGCCCCAGCATTTT. This encodes CASSLGSQPQHF.

This clone was recorded a few times. V and J are TRBV19 and TRBJ2-4; 10 nucleotides line up with TRBD2. Germline CDR1 is LNHDA and CDR2 is SQIVND (reference sequence). The CDR3 spans 14 residues. The V segment lost 5 bases and the J segment 6 bases; nucleotides outside the gene matches: 4. CDR3 in amino acids: CASSYRLAGNIQYF. The DNA for the CDR3 is TGTGCCAGTAGTTATCGACTAGCGGGAAACATTCAGTACTTC.

The chain uses TRBV7-2 and TRBJ2-1, with D maybe TRBD2 (5 bases). Trimming pared 1 base from V and 4 bases from J, leaving 8 bases between. CDR1 is SGHTA and CDR2 is FQGNSA in the germline V gene. There are 14 residues in the CDR3. The CDR3 loop reads CASSLGTSYNEQFF. CDR3 bases: TGTGCCAGCAGCTTAGGGACTTCTTACAATGAGCAGTTCTTC.

The table lists this clone with many counts. The chain couples TRBV29-1 to TRBJ2-2, with 7 bases aligning to TRBD2. The CDR3 sequence is 14 residues long. CDR1 is SQVTM, CDR2 ANQGSEA, per germline. Losses at the gene ends were 4 bases for V and 2 bases for J; bases not matched to a gene: 4. This chain's CDR3 is CSVGLADNTGELFF. The CDR3 DNA reads TGCAGCGTTGGGCTAGCGGACAACACCGGGGAGCTGTTTTTT.

The rearrangement links TRBV7-2 to TRBJ2-5, with 7 bases fitting TRBD2. Germline V gene data show CDR1 as SGHTA and CDR2 as FQGNSA. The CDR3 consists of 13 residues. V was pared by 4 bases and J by 7 bases, with 6 bases of the junction left unmatched. The DNA of the CDR3 is TGTGCCAGCAGCTCGCAGCGGGATGGGACCCAGTACTTC. The encoded protein is CASSSQRDGTQYF.

This clone has only a few counts. V is TRBV6-6 and J is TRBJ2-1; maybe TRBD2 (5 bases). Germline V gene lookup returns CDR1 MNHNY and CDR2 SVGAGI (reference sequence). The CDR3 loop spans 12 amino acids. In DNA form, the CDR3 reads TGTGCGAGTCAAGGGTCGGGAAATGAGCAGTTCTTC. Translating gives CASQGSGNEQFF.